This TCR beta chain emerged from a study of cytomegalovirus exposure and HLA in healthy donors. The CDR3 consists of 17 residues. With V trimmed by 5 bases and J by 1 base, 5 bases remained unmatched. The V gene's germline CDR1 is SGHVS and CDR2 FNYEAQ. This PCR relied on a set of 60 Vbeta primers and 13 Jbeta primers. Libraries were prepared by immunoSEQ multiplex PCR; TCRdb keeps only in-frame clonotypes and omits some of them. The profile shows fewer than 200,000 clones, around 81% of them singletons. The chain has TRBV7-6 and TRBJ2-2; 12 bases are a match to TRBD2. The TCR comes from a woman younger than 45 in good health and CMV-seronegative. The sample taken for sequencing was PBMCs. CDR3 nucleotides: TGTGCCAGCAGCGTGACTAGCGGGGGACTGAACACCGGGGAGCTGTTTTTT. As protein: CASSVTSGGLNTGELFF.